The entry that follows covers one T cell receptor beta chain sequence. The data were taken from a study of T cells expressing NK-cell markers. TCRdb reprocessed the 5' RACE reads; each CDR3 protein has one entry and no DNA is given. Its table lists approximately 550,000 distinct CDR3 sequences. The sequence derives from a man aged 18 to 30 in good health. The specimen was blood T cells: a sorted CD56 or NKG2C T cell subset, CD4+ or CD8+ T cells, or bulk PBMC T cells (not recorded which).

CDR3 in amino acids: CAITPGHQGEGYTF. This rearrangement joins TRBV10-3 to TRBJ1-2; the TRBD1 assignment by TCRdb is unverifiable without DNA. Per germline, CDR1 ENHRY and CDR2 SYGVKD. CDR3 size: 14 residues.